This T cell receptor beta chain was profiled in a study of cytotoxic CD8 clonotypes in ibrutinib-treated CLL. Turning to the study itself: Response samples came after a median roughly 11 months of treatment, range 6 to 36.

TCRdb keeps only in-frame clones here, not all; method: immunoSEQ multiplex PCR. The sample holds roughly 29,000 clones, around 76% seen once. With regard to this clone: The target antigen is unknown.

Study-level points and caveats: Contraction or stability on treatment was seen for public clonotypes, which were uncommon. An increase in clonality occurred at ibrutinib response, followed by a return toward baseline at progression.

The clonotype was recovered from a human donor with chronic lymphocytic leukemia. Sequenced material: PBMCs, taken after 36 months of ibrutinib treatment.

CDR3 nucleotides: TGTGCCAGCAGCACCACAGGGGAGTGGGCTGAAGCTTTCTTT. It translates to CASSTTGEWAEAFF. The rearrangement uses TRBV7-9 and TRBJ1-1, with 7 nucleotides matching TRBD1. This CDR3 is built from 14 residues. After removal of 5 bases from V and 6 bases from J, the junction contained 9 bases not matched to a gene. Germline lookup yields CDR1 SEHNR and CDR2 FQNEAQ (reference sequence).